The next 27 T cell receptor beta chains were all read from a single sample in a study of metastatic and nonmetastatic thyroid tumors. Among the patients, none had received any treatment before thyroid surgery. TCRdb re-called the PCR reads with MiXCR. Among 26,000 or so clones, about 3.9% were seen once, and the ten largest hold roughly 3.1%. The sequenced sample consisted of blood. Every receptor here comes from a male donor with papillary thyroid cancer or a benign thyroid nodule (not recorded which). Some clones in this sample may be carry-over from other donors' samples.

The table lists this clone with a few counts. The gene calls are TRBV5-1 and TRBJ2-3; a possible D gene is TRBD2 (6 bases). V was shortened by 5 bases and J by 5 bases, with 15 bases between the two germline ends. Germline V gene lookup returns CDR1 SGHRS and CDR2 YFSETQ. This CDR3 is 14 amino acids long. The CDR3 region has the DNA TGCGCCAGCAGGATCGGGAGTGTGGAAGATACGCAGTATTTT. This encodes CASRIGSVEDTQYF.

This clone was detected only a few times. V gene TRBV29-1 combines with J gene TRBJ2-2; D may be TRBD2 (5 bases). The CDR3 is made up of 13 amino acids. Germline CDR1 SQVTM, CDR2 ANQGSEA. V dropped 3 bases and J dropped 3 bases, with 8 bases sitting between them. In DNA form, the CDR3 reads TGCAGCGTTGATAGAGCGGACACCGGGGAGCTGTTTTTT. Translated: CSVDRADTGELFF.

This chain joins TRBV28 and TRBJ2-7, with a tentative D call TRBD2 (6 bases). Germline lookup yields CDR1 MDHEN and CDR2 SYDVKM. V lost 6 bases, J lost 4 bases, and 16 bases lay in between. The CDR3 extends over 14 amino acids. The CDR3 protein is CASSRLESGYEQYV. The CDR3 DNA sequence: TGTGCCAGCAGCCGACTAGAATCCGGTTACGAGCAGTACGTC.

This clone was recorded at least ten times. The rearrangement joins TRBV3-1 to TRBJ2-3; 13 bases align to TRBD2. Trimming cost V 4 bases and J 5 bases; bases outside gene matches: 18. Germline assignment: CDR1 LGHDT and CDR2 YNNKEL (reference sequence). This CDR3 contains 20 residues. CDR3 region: CASSLTPGLAGNTAGDTQYF. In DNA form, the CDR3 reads TGTGCCAGCAGCCTAACCCCGGGACTAGCGGGAAACACAGCGGGAGATACGCAGTATTTT.

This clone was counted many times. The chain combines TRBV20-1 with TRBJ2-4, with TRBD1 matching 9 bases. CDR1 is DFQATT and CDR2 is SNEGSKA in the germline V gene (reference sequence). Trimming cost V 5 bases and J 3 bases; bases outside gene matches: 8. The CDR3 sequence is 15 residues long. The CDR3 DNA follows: TGCAGTGCTTTCCATCCGGGACAGGGCAAAAACATTCAGTACTTC. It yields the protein CSAFHPGQGKNIQYF.

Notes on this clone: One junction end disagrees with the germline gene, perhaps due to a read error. DNA for the CDR3: TGTGCCTGCAGTCGAATCGGACTCTATGGCTACACCTTC. It is translated as CACSRIGLYGYTF. The chain recombines TRBV6-1 with TRBJ1-2; D gene unclear. Germline V gene data show CDR1 as MNHNS and CDR2 as SASEGT. This CDR3 spans 13 amino acids.

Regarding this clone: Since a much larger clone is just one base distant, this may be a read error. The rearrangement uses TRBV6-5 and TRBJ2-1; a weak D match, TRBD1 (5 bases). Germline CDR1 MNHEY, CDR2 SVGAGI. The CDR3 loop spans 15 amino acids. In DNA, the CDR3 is TGTGCCAGCAGTCACCAGGGATCCCACGACAATGAGCAGTTCTTT. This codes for CASSHQGSHDNEQFF.

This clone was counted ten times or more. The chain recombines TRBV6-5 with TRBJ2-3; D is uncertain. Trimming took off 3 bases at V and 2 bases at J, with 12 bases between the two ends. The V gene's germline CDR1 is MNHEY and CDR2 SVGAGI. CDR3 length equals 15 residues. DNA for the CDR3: TGTGCCAGCAGTTATCTTAGGAGCGCCACAGATACGCAGTATTTT. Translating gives CASSYLRSATDTQYF.

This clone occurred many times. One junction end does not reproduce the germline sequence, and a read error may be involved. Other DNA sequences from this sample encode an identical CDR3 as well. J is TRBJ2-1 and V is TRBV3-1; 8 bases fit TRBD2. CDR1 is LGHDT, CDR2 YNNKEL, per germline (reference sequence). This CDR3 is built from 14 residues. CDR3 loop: CASSQGLLAGKTLF. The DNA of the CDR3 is TGTGCCAGCAGCCAAGGCCTCCTAGCGGGTAAAACCTTATTC.

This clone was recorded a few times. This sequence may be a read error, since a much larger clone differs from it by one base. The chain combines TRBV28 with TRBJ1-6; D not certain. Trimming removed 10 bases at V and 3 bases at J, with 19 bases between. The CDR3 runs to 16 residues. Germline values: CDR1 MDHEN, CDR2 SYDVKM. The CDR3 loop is CANSSLVGFYNSPLHF. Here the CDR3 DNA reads TGTGCCAACAGCTCCCTAGTAGGCTTCTATAATTCACCCCTCCACTTT.

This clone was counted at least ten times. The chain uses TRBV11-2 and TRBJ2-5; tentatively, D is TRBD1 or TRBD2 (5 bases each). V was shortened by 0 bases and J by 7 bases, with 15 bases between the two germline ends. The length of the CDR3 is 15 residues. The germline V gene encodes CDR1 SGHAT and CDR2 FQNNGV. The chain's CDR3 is CASSLDLSGAGTQYF. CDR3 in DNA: TGTGCCAGCAGCTTAGATCTCTCCGGGGCGGGGACCCAGTACTTC.

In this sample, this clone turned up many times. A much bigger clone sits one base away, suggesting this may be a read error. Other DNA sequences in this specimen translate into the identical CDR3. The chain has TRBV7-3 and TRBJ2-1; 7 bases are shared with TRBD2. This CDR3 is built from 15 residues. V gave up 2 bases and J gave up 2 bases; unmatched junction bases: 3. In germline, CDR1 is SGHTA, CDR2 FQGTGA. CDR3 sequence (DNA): TGTGCCAGCAGCTTACTGCTAGCGGCCTACAATGAGCAGTTCTTC. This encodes CASSLLLAAYNEQFF.

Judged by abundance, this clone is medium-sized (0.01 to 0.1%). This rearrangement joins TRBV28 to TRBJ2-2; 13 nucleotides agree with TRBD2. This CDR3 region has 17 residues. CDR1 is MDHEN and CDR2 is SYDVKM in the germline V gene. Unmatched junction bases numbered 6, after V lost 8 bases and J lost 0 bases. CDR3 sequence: CASWGGLAGTNTGELFF. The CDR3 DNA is TGTGCCAGCTGGGGGGGACTAGCGGGAACGAACACCGGGGAGCTGTTTTTT.

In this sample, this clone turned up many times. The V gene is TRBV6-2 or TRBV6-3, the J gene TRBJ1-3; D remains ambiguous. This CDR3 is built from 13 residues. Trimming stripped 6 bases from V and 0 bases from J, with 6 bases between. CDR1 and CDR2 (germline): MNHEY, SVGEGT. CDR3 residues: CASSLASGNTIYF. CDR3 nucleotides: TGTGCCAGCAGCCTCGCCTCTGGAAACACCATATATTTT.

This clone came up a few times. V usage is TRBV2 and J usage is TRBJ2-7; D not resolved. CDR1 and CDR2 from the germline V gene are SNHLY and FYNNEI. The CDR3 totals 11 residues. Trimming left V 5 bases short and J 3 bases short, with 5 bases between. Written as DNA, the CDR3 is TGTGCCAGCAGTTATAACTACGAGCAGTACTTC. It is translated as CASSYNYEQYF.

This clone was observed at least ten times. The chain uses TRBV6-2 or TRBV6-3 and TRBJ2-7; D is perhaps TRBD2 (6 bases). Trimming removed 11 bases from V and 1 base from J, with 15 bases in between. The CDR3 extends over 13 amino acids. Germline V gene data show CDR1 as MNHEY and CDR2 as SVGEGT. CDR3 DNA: TGTGCCGCGAGAGCGGGTGGGTCCTACGAGCAGTACTTC. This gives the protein CAARAGGSYEQYF.

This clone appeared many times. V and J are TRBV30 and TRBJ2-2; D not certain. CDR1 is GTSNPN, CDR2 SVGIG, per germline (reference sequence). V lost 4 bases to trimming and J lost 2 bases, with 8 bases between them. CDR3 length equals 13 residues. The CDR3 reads CAWNLRNTGELFF. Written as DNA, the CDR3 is TGTGCCTGGAACTTGCGAAACACCGGGGAGCTGTTTTTT. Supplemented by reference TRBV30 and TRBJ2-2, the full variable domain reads SQTIHQWPATLVQPVGSPLSLECTVEGTSNPNLYWYRQAAGRGLQLLFYSVGIGQISSEVPQNLSASRPQDRQFILSSKKLLLSDSGFYLCAWNLRNTGELFFGEGSRLTVL.

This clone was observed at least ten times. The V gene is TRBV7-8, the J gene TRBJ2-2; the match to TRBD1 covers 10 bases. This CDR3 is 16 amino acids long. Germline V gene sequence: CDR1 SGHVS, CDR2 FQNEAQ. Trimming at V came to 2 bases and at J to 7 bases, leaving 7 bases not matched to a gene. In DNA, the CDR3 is TGTGCCAGCAGCTTATGGGACAGGGGCGCGGACGGGGAGCTGTTTTTT. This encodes CASSLWDRGADGELFF.

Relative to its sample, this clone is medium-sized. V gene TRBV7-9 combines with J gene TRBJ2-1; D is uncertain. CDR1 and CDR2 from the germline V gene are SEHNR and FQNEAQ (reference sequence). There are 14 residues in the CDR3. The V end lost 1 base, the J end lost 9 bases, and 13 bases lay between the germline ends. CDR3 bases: TGTGCCAGCAGCTTAGGGGGTATGGTCAGTGAGCAGTTCTTC. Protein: CASSLGGMVSEQFF.

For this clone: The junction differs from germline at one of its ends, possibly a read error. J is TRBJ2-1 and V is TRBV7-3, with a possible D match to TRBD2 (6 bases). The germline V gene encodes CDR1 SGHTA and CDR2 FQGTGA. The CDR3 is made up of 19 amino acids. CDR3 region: CASSLYPQASESYYNEQLF. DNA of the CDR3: TGTGCCAGCAGCTTATACCCACAGGCTAGCGAGAGCTACTACAATGAGCAGTTGTTC.

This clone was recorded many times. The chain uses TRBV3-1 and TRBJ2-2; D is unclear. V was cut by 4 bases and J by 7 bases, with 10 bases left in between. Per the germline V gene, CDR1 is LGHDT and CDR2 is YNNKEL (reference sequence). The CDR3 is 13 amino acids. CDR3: CASSLDWGGELFF. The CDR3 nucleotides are TGTGCCAGCAGCCTCGACTGGGGCGGGGAGCTGTTTTTT.

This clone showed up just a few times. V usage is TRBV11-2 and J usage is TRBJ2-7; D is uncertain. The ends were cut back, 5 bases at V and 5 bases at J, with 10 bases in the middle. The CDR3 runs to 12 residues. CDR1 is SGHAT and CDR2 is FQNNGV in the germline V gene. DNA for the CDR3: TGTGCCAGCAGCCCTATTGGAAACGAGCAGTACTTC. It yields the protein CASSPIGNEQYF.

For the CDR3, the DNA is TGTGCCAGCAGTGGACCGGGACAGGGTCGTCGGAATTCACCCCTCCACTTT. This translates into CASSGPGQGRRNSPLHF. This chain connects TRBV12-3 or TRBV12-4 to TRBJ1-6; 9 nucleotides line up with TRBD1. V gave up 5 bases and J gave up 7 bases; unmatched junction bases: 12. This CDR3 is built from 17 residues.

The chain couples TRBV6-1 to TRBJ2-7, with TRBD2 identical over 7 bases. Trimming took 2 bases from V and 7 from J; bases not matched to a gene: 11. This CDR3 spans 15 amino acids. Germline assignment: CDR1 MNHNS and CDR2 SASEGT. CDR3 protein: CASSETGEGSREQYF. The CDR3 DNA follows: TGTGCCAGCAGTGAAACCGGGGAGGGTTCCAGGGAGCAGTACTTC.

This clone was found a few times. The chain's CDR3 is CASSFDTLVGYTF. The DNA of the CDR3 is TGTGCCAGCAGTTTTGACACCCTCGTGGGCTACACCTTC. J is TRBJ1-2 and V is TRBV12-3 or TRBV12-4; D gene uncertain. The CDR3 has 13 residues. Trimming removed 3 bases at V and 8 bases at J, with 13 bases between.

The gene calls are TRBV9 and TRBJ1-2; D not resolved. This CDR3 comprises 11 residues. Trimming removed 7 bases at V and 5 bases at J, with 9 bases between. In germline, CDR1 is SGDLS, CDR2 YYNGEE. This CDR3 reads CASSAGYGYTF. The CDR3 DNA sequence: TGTGCCAGCTCGGCAGGTTATGGCTACACCTTC.

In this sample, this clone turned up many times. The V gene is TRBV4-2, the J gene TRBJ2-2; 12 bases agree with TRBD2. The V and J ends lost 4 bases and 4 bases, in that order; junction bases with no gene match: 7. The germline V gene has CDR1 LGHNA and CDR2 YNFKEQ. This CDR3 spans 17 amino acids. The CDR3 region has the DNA TGTGCCAGCAGCCGAGCACTAGCGGGAGGTTCCACCGGGGAGCTGTTTTTT. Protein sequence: CASSRALAGGSTGELFF.